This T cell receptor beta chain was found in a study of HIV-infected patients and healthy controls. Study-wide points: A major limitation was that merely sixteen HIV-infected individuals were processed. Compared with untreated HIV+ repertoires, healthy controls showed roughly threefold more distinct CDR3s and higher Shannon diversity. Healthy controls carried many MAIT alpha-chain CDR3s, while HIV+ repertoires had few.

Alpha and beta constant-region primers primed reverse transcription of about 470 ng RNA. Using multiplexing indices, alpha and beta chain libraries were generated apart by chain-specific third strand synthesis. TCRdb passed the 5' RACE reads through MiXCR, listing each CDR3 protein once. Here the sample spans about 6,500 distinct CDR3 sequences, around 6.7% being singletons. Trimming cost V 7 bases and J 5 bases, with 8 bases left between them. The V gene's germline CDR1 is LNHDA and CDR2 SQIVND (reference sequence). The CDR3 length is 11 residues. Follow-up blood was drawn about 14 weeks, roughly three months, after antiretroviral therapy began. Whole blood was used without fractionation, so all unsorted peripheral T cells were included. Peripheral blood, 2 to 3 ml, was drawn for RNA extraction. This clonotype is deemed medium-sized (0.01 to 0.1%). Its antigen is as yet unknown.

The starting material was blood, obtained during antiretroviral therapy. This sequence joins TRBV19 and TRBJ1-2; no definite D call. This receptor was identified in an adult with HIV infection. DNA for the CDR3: TGTGCCAGTAACGCGAAGTATGGCTACACCTTC. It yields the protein CASNAKYGYTF.